One TCR beta chain is described in this entry. The record originates from a study of blood T cell repertoires in COVID-19. Turning to the study itself: Researchers got acute and convalescent COVID-19 samples from the United States, Italy and Spain. Sources were T cells, B-cell-depleted T cells, or PBMCs; the material itself was cDNA or gDNA.

In the original processing: For nucleated cells, counts were estimated from reference gene primer amplification. Clones were read by immunoSEQ multiplex PCR, and TCRdb kept only the in-frame ones, dropping some. D and trimming come from the DNA, and the V and J calls and clone size come from that table. The sample shows about 60,000 clones, about nine tenths of them seen only once. Germline loops: CDR1 SGHNT, CDR2 YYREEE (reference sequence). The CDR3 spans 16 residues. V lost 9 bases and J lost 5; bases outside the gene matches: 17. The J gene is TRBJ2-5, the V gene TRBV5-4; TRBD2 agrees at 9 bases. The receptor was isolated from a woman aged 60-75 years with active COVID-19. Sequenced: peripheral blood. The CDR3 DNA sequence: TGTGCCACCAAGCCTAGCGGGGTCCCAGGAGGGGAGACCCAGTACTTC. This translates into CATKPSGVPGGETQYF.